This TCR beta chain was found in a study of T cells after yellow fever vaccination. This clonotype was recorded a few times. TCRdb re-called the 5' RACE reads with MiXCR, one entry per CDR3 protein. Among 510,000 or so distinct CDR3 sequences listed, over 15% were seen once. Germline V gene sequence: CDR1 KGHSH, CDR2 LQKENI. J gave up 10 bases and V 4 bases, and 4 bases lay outside the gene matches. The CDR3 consists of 12 residues. The chain recombines TRBV18 with TRBJ2-1; TRBD1 aligns across 7 bases. The receptor was isolated from a man aged 25 to 40 who received the YFV17D yellow fever vaccine. The sample was PBMCs, taken 15 days after the yellow fever booster vaccination. Here the CDR3 reads CASSLDRSEQFF. DNA of the CDR3: TGTGCCAGCTCACTGGACAGGTCCGAGCAGTTCTTC.